This TCR beta chain was observed in a study of CD8 T cells in ankylosing spondylitis. This clonotype appeared many times. TCRdb re-derived calls from the 5' RACE reads in MiXCR, one entry per CDR3 protein. The sample lists more than 200,000 distinct CDR3 sequences, roughly a quarter occurring once. CDR3 size: 15 residues. J lost 1 base, V lost 5 bases, and 11 bases had no gene match. The V gene's germline CDR1 is SQVTM and CDR2 ANQGSEA. The rearrangement joins TRBV29-1 to TRBJ2-7; 7 bases map to TRBD2. The receptor comes from a male donor with ankylosing spondylitis or in good health (not recorded which). Material: blood, either unsorted or a sorted T cell fraction (not recorded which). The CDR3 DNA reads TGCAGCGTTCGGGCTAAAGCGGGGCCTTCCTACGAGCAGTACTTC. Its translation: CSVRAKAGPSYEQYF.